The sequence of this T cell receptor beta chain was determined in a study of cytomegalovirus exposure and HLA in healthy donors (dated by TCRdb to about 2017). Study-level background: A later analysis indicated that the 130 or so validation repertoires were generated on the platform also employed for the approximately 690 repertoires of the first cohort. The aim of the study was to test whether cataloging public T cell receptors could identify signatures of past pathogen exposure. A separate validation cohort of about 110 different subjects was used in addition to the roughly 620-subject first cohort. To predict cytomegalovirus infection status, the study brought together high-throughput TCR immunosequencing, statistical association of individual TCRs with disease status, and machine learning.

The donors belonged to the validation cohort of around 130 subjects, which was separate from the approximately 700-subject first cohort. Remarks on this clone: Its target antigen remains unknown. No per-base quality is available; no much larger clone lies one base away.

Library method: the immunoSEQ multiplex PCR assay. The study's own analysis went as follows. A statistical classification framework was developed to diagnose cytomegalovirus status using the catalog of TCR beta chain sequences. The source is immuneACCESS, and TCRdb retained only in-frame sequences with V and J called. Part of the clones is not carried over; for the studies checked, unresolved V genes explain less than half of this, and the remainder is unexplained. The DNA was the basis for D and trimming; V, J and clone size are from that table. The sample records about 340,000 clones, roughly 88% of which are singletons. The ten largest account for 0.7% to 0.85% of the sample. Ends trimmed: V by 6 bases, J by 4 bases; bases unmatched to a gene: 1. The CDR3 runs 12 residues from the cysteine to the phenylalanine. Only the CDR3 part of the read is kept: 36 bases, read in frame from the first base. The germline V gene (reference sequence) provides CDR1 SEHNR and CDR2 FQNEAQ.

What the authors observed across the whole study: Most TCR sequences were seen in very few donors, while some public TCRs were found in many individuals. In vitro tests confirmed that three of the cytomegalovirus-associated TCR beta chains recognize cytomegalovirus antigens. The study listed approximately 160 TCR beta chains as associated with cytomegalovirus. Cytomegalovirus status was reported to be diagnosed by the classifier with high specificity and sensitivity in both the original and validation cohorts. The authors suggested that the approach could potentially be extended to other disease states and immunological phenotypes. All 120 or so repertoires were used to score co-occurrence in the validation cohort in a later analysis, because that analysis had no HLA typing for the cohort. In a later analysis, TCRs clustered in the first cohort were found to also tend to co-occur in the roughly 110 validation repertoires, with 85% to 95% of cluster scores above 0.

Sequencing was carried out using PBMCs. The origin of this receptor is a woman aged 18-29 years in good health and CMV-seronegative. The chain is assembled from TRBV7-9 and TRBJ2-3; TRBD2 lines up with 7 middle nucleotides. DNA sequence: TGTGCCAGCAGGGCGGGAGCAGATACGCAGTATTTT. Its product reads: CASRAGADTQYF. The entire variable domain, with the stretches around the CDR3 drawn from the reference TRBV7-9 and TRBJ2-3 proteins, is DTGVSQNPRHKITKRGQNVTFRCDPISEHNRLYWYRQTLGQGPEFLTYFQNEAQLEKSRLLSDRFSAERPKGSFSTLEIQRTEQGDSAMYLCASRAGADTQYFGPGTRLTVL.